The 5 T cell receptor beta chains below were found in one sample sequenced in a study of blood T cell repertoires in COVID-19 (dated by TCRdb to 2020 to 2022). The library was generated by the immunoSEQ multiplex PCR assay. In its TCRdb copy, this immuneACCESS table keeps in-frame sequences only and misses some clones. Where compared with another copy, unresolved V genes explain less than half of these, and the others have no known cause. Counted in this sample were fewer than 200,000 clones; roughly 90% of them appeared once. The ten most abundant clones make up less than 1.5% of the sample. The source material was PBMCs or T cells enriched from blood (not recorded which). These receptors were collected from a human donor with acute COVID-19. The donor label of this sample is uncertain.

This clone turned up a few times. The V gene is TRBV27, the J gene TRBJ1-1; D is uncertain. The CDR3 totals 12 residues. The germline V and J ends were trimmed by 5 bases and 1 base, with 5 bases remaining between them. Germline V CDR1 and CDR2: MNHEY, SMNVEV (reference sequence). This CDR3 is CASSRGNTEAFF. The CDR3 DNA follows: TGTGCCAGCAGTCGGGGGAACACTGAAGCTTTCTTT.

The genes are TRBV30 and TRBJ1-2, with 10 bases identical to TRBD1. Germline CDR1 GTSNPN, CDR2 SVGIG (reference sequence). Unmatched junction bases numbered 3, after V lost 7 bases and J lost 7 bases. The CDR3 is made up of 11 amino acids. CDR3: CALDRGAGYTF. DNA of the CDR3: TGTGCCTTGGACAGGGGGGCTGGCTACACCTTC. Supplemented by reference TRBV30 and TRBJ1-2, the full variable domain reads SQTIHQWPATLVQPVGSPLSLECTVEGTSNPNLYWYRQAAGRGLQLLFYSVGIGQISSEVPQNLSASRPQDRQFILSSKKLLLSDSGFYLCALDRGAGYTFGSGTRLTVV.

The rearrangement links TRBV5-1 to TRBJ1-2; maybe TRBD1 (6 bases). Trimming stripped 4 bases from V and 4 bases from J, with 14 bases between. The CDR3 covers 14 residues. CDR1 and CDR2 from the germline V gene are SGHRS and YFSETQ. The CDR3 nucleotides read TGCGCCAGCAGCGGATCCGACAGGACCTATGGCTACACCTTC. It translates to CASSGSDRTYGYTF.

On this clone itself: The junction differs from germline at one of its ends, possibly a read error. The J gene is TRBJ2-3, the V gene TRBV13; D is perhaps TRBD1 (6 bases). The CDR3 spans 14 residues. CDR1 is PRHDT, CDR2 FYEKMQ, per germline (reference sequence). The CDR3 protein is CASTLTGSTDTQYF. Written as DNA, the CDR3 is TGTGCCAGCACCTTAACAGGGAGCACAGATACGCAGTATTTT.

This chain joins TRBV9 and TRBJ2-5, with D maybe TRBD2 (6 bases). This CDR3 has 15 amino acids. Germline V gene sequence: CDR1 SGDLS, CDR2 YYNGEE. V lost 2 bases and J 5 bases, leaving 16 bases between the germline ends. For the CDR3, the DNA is TGTGCCAGCAGCGTGACTCCGGAGGGTTGGGAGACCCAGTACTTC. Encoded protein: CASSVTPEGWETQYF.